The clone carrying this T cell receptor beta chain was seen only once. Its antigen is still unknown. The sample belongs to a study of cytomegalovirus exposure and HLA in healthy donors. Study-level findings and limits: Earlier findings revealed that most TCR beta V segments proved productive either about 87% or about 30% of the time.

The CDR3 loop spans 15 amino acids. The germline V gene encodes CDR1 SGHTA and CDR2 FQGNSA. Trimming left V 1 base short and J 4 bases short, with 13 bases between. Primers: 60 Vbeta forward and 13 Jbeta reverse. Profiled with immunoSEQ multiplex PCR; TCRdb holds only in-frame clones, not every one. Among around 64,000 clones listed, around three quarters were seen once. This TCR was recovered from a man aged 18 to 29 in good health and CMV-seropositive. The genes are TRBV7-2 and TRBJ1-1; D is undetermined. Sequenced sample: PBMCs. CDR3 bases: TGTGCCAGCAGCTTAGGTATGGAGGGCGTCACTGAAGCTTTCTTT. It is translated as CASSLGMEGVTEAFF.